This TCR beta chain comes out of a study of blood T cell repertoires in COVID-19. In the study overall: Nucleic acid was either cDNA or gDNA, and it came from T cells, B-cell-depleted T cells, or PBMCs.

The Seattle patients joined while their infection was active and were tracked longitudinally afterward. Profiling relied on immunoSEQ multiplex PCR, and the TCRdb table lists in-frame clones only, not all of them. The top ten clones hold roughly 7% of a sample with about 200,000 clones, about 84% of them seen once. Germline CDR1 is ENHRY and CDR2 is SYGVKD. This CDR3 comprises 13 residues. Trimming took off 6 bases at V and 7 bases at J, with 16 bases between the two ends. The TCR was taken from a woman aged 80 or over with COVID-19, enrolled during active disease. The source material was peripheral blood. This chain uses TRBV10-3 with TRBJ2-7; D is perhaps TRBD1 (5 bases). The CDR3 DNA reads TGTGCCATCAGGACCCCAGGGAAGGATGAGCAGTACTTC. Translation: CAIRTPGKDEQYF.